This TCR beta chain was recorded in a study of blood T cell repertoires in COVID-19. Study-level background: Acute and convalescent COVID-19 specimens originated in the United States, Italy and Spain. PBMCs, B-cell-depleted T cells, or T cells provided the cDNA or gDNA that made up the material.

Study processing details: Amplification from reference gene primers served as the basis for estimated nucleated cell counts. The table came from immunoSEQ multiplex PCR; TCRdb's copy has only in-frame clones and leaves some out. That table furnishes V, J and clone size, whereas the DNA furnished D and trimming. In the table there are hundreds of thousands of clones, roughly 88% of which are singletons. Recruits, aged about 18 to 95 years, lived in 24 US areas. Germline assignment: CDR1 LGHDT and CDR2 YNNKEL (reference sequence). The CDR3 has 13 amino acids. Trimming stripped 3 bases from V and 4 bases from J, with 7 bases between.

The sample was PBMCs or T cells enriched from blood (not recorded which). The chain employs TRBV3-1 (or the pseudogene TRBV3-2) and TRBJ1-3, with no clear D. This receptor was identified in a man aged 25-45 years who had recovered from COVID-19. CDR3 residues: CASSQRGGNTIYF. DNA of the CDR3: TGTGCCAGCAGCCAGCGGGGAGGAAACACCATATATTTT.